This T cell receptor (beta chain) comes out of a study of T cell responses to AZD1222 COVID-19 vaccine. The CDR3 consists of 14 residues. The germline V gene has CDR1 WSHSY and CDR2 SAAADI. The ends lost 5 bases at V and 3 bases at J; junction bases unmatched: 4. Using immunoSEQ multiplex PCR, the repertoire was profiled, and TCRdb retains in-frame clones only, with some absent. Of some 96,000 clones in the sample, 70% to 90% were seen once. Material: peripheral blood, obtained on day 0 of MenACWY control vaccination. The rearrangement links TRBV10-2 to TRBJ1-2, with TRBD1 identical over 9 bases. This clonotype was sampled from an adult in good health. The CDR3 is CASSPTGGDYGYTF. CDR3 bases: TGCGCCAGCAGTCCGACAGGGGGAGACTATGGCTACACCTTC.